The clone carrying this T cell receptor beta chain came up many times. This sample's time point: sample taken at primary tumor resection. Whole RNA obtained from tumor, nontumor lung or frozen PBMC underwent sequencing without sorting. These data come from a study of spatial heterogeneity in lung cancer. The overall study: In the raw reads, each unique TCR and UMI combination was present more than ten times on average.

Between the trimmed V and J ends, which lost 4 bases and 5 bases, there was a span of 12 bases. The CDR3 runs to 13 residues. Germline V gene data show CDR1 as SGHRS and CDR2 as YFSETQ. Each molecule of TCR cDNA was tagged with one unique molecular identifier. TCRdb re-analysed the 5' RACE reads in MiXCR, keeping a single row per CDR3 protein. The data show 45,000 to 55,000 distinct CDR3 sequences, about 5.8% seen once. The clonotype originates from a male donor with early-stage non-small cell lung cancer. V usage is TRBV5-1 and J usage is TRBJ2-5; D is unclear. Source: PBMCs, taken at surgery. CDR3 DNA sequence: TGCGCCAGCAGCAAGGACGTACCGGAGACCCAGTACTTC. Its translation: CASSKDVPETQYF.